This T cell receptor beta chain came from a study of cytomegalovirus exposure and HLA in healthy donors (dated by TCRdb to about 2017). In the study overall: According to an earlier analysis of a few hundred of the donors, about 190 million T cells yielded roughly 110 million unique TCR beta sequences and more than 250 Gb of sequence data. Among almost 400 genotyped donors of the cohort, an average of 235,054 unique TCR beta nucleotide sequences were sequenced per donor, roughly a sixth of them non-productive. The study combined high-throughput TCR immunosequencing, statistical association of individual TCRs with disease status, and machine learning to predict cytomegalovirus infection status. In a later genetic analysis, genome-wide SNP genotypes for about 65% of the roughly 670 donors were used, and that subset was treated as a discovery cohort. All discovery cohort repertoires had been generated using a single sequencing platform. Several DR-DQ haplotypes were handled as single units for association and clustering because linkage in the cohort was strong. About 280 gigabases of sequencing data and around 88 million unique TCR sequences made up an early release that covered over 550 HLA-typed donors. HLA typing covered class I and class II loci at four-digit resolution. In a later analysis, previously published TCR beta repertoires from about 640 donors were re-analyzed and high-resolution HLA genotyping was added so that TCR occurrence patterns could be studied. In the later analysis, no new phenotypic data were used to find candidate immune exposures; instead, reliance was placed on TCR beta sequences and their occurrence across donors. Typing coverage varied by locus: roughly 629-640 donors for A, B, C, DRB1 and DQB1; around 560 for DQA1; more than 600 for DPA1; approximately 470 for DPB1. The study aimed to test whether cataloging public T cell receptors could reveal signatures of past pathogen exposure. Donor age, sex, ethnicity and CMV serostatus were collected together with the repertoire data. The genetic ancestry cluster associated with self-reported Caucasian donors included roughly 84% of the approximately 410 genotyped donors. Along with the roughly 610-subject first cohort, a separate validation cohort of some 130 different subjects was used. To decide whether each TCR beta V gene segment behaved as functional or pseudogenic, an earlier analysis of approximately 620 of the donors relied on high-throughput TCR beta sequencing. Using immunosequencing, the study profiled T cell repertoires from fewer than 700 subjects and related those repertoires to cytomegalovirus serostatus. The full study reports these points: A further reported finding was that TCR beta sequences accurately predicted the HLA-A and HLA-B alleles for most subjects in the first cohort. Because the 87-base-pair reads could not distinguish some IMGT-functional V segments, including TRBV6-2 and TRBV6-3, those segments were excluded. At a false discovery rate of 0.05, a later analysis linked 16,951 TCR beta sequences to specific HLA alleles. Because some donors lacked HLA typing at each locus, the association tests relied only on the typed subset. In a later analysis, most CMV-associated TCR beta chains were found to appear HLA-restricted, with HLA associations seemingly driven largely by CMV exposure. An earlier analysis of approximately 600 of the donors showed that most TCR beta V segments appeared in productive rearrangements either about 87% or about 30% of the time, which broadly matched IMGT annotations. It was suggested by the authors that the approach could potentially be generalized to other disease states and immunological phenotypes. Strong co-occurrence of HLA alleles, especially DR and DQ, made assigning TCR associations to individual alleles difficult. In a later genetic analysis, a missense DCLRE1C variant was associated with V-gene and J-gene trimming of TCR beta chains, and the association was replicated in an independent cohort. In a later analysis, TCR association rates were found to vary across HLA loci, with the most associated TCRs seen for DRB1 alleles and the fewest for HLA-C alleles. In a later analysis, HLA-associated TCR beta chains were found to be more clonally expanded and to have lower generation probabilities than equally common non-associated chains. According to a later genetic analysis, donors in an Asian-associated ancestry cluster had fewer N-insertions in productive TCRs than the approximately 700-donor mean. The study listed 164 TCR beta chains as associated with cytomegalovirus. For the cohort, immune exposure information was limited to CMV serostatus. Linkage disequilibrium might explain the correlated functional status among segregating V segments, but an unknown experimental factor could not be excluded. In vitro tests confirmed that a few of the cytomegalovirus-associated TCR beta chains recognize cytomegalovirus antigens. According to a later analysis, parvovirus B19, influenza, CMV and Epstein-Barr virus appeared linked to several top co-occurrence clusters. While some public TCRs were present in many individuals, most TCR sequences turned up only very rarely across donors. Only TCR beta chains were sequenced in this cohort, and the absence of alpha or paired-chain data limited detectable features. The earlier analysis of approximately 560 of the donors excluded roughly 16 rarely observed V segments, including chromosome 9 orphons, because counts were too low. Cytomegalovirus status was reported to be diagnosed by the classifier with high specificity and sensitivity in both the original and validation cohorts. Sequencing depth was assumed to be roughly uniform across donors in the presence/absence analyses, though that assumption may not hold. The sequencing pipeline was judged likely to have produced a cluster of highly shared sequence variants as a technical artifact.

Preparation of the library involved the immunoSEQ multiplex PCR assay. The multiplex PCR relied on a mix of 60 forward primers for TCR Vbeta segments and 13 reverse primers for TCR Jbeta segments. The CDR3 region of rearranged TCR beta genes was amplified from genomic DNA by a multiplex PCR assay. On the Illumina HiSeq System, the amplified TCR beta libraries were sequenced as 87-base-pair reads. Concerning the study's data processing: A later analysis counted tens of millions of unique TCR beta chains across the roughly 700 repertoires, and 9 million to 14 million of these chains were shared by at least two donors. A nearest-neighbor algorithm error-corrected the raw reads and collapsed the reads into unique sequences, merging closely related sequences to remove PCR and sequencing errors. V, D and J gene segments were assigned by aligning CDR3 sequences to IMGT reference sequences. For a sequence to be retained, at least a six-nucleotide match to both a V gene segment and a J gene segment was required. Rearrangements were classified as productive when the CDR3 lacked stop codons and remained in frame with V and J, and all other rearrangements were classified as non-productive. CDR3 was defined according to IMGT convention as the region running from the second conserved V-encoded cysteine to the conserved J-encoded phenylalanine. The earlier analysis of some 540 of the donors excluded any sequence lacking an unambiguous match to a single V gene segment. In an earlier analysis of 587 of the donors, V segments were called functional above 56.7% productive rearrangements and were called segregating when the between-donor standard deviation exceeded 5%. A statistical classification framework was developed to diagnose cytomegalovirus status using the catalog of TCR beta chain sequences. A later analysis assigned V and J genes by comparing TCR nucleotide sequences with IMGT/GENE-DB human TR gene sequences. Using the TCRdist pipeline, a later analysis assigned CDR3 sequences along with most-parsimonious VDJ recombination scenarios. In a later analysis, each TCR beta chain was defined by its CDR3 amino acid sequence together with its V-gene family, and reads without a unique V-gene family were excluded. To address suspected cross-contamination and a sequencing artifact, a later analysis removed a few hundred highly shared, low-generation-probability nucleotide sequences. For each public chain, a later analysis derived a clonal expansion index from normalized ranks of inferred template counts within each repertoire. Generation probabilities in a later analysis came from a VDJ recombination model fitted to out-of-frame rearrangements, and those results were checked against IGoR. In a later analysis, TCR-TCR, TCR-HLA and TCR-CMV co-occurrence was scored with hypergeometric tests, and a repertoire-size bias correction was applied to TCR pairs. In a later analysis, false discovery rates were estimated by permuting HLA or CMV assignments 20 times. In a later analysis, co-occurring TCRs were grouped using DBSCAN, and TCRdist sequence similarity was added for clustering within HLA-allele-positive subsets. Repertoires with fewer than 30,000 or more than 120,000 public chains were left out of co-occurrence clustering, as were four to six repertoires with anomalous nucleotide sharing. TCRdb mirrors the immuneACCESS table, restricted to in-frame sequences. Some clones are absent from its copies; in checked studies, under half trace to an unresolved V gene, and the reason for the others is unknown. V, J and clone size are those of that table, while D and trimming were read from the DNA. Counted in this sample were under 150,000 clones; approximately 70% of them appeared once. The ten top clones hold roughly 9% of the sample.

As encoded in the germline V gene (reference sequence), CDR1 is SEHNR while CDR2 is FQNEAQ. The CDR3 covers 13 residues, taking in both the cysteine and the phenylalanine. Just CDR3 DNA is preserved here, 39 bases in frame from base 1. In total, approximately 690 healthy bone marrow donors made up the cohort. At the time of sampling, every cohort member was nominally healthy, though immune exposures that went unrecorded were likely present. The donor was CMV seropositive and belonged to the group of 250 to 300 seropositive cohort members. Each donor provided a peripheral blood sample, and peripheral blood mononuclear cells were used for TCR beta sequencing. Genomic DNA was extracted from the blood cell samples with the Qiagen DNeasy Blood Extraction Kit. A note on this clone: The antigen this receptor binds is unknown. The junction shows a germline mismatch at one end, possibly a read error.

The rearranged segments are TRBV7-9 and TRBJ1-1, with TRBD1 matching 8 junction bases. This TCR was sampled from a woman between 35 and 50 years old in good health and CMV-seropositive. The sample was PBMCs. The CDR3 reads CSSSFDRGAEAFF. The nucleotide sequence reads TGTTCCAGCAGCTTCGACAGGGGCGCTGAAGCTTTCTTT.